A selection of T cell receptor beta chains follows, all from one sample in a study of T cell repertoires in cytomegalovirus infection. These receptors have no known antigen. MiXCR, applied by TCRdb to the reads, yields one record per CDR3 protein. The top ten hold about three quarters of the sample, which has around 120,000 distinct CDR3 sequences, less than 55% seen once. The specimen was CD8+ T cells from cultured PBMCs, collected from culture after CMV antigen stimulation. The receptors originated from a human donor in good health (CMV status not recorded). Some clones in this sample may be carry-over from other donors' samples. Each CDR3 is given with its conserved first and last residue. D genes are given only for firm matches. Size tells how often a clone was seen (once, few, many) or the class of an expanded clone, and some rows leave it out.

D gene	CDR3 length	clone size	J gene	V gene	CDR3 protein	CDR3 DNA
TRBD1	16	few	TRBJ2-7	TRBV20-1	CSARDGSGQGWYEQYF	TGCAGTGCTAGAGATGGCTCGGGACAGGGGTGGTACGAGCAGTACTTC
.	13	.	TRBJ1-1	TRBV20-1	CSARVVTNTEAFF	TGCAGTGCTAGAGTGGTCACCAACACTGAAGCTTTCTTT
.	14	once	TRBJ2-5	TRBV11-2	CASSASPGKETQYF	TGTGCCAGCAGCGCCTCCCCCGGGAAAGAGACCCAGTACTTC
.	12	many	TRBJ2-3	TRBV19	CASSIAEDTQYF	TGTGCCAGTAGTATAGCGGAGGATACGCAGTATTTT
.	14	.	TRBJ2-3	TRBV7-3	CASSPSGTFDTQYF	TGTGCCAGCAGCCCAAGCGGGACATTTGATACGCAGTATTTT
.	17	.	TRBJ2-3	TRBV7-9	CASSLTGEVRLTDTQYF	TGTGCCAGCAGCTTGACGGGGGAGGTCAGGCTCACAGATACGCAGTATTTT
.	17	.	TRBJ2-1	TRBV11-3	CASSSRVMDGGYNEQFF	TGTGCCAGCAGCTCTCGAGTGATGGACGGGGGATACAATGAGCAGTTCTTC
.	16	once	TRBJ1-1	TRBV25-1	CASSEYLQGENTEAFF	TGTGCCAGCAGTGAATACCTCCAGGGTGAGAACACTGAAGCTTTCTTT
.	13	few	TRBJ1-5	TRBV7-6	CASSPAPNQPQHF	TGTGCCAGCAGCCCTGCACCCAATCAGCCCCAGCATTTT
TRBD2	16	few	TRBJ2-3	TRBV20-1	CSAWGLAGGSTDTQYF	TGCAGTGCTTGGGGACTAGCGGGGGGGTCCACAGATACGCAGTATTTT
.	13	.	TRBJ2-2	TRBV7-8	CANLQTGTGELFF	TGTGCCAACCTACAAACAGGGACCGGGGAGCTGTTTTTT
TRBD1	15	.	TRBJ2-1	TRBV12-3/TRBV12-4	CASRGDRSTFNEQFF	TGTGCCAGCAGAGGGGACAGGTCCACTTTCAATGAGCAGTTCTTC
.	15	.	TRBJ1-5	TRBV15	CATSSSGAINQPQHF	TGTGCCACCAGCTCCTCCGGGGCGATCAATCAGCCCCAGCATTTT
.	16	.	TRBJ2-2	TRBV5-5	CASSLRSADRTGELFF	TGTGCCAGCAGCTTGCGGTCGGCGGATCGAACCGGGGAGCTGTTTTTT
TRBD2	16	few	TRBJ2-3	TRBV7-6	CASSLTSGTSTDTQYF	TGTGCCAGCAGCTTAACTAGCGGAACGAGCACAGATACGCAGTATTTT
TRBD2	17	few	TRBJ2-5	TRBV20-1	CSARGGPSGGASKTQYF	TGCAGTGCTAGAGGGGGACCTAGCGGGGGGGCCTCGAAGACCCAGTACTTC
.	13	few	TRBJ2-7	TRBV7-9	CASSVGGVDEQYF	TGTGCCAGCAGCGTTGGGGGCGTGGACGAGCAGTACTTC
.	12	.	TRBJ2-1	TRBV29-1	CSPWDEGSEQFF	TGCAGCCCATGGGACGAGGGGAGTGAGCAGTTCTTC
.	17	.	TRBJ2-5	TRBV27	CASSTSTGPKGGETQYF	TGTGCCAGCAGTACTTCTACAGGGCCTAAGGGGGGGGAGACCCAGTACTTC
.	14	few	TRBJ1-4	TRBV28	CASSLGGDGEKLFF	TGTGCCAGCAGTTTGGGAGGGGACGGTGAAAAACTGTTTTTT
TRBD1	13	.	TRBJ2-5	TRBV7-6	CASRDRGQGTQYF	TGTGCCAGCAGGGACAGGGGGCAGGGGACCCAGTACTTC
TRBD1	14	few	TRBJ1-1	TRBV25-1	CASSQGGAGTEAFF	TGTGCCAGCAGCCAGGGGGGCGCGGGCACTGAAGCTTTCTTT
TRBD2	13	many	TRBJ2-5	TRBV12-3/TRBV12-4	CASSTPGGETQYF	TGTGCCAGCAGCACTCCCGGGGGGGAGACCCAGTACTTC
.	16	few	TRBJ2-7	TRBV7-8	CASSLVTGRAVYEQYF	TGTGCCAGCAGCTTAGTCACGGGCAGGGCCGTTTACGAGCAGTACTTC
.	14	few	TRBJ1-1	TRBV6-5	CASSYSRQDTEAFF	TGTGCCAGCAGTTACTCGCGACAGGACACTGAAGCTTTCTTT
.	15	many	TRBJ1-1	TRBV7-9	CASSATQGLNTEAFF	TGTGCCAGCAGCGCAACACAGGGTTTGAACACTGAAGCTTTCTTT
.	14	few	TRBJ2-1	TRBV7-3	CASSSDSSYNEQFF	TGTGCCAGCAGCTCGGACAGCTCCTACAATGAGCAGTTCTTC
.	12	few	TRBJ1-1	TRBV7-6	CASSLGGSEAFF	TGTGCCAGCAGCTTAGGGGGGTCTGAAGCTTTCTTT
.	16	few	TRBJ1-6	TRBV6-1	CASSESSGTVYSPLHF	TGTGCCAGCAGTGAATCATCCGGGACGGTCTATTCACCCCTCCACTTT
.	14	.	TRBJ2-7	TRBV4-2	CASSQAGGDYEQYF	TGTGCCAGCAGCCAAGCGGGGGGCGACTACGAGCAGTACTTC
.	14	.	TRBJ2-1	TRBV4-1	CASSRGTAYNEQFF	TGCGCCAGCAGCCGCGGGACAGCCTACAATGAGCAGTTCTTC